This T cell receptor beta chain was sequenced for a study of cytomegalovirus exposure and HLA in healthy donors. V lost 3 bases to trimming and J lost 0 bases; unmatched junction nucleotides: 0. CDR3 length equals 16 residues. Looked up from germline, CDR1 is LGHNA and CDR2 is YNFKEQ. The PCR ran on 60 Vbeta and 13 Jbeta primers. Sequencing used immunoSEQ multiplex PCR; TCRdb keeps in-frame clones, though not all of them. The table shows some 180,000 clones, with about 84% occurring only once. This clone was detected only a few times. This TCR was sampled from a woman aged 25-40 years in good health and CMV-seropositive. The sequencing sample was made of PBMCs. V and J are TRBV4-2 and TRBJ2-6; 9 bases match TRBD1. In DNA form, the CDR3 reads TGTGCCAGCAGCCAGACAGGGGGCTCTGGGGCCAACGTCCTGACTTTC. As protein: CASSQTGGSGANVLTF.